This T cell receptor (beta chain) derives from a study of cytomegalovirus exposure and HLA in healthy donors. The study ran its PCR with 60 Vbeta and 13 Jbeta primers. Repertoires were generated with immunoSEQ multiplex PCR, while TCRdb's copy carries only in-frame clones and drops some. Of tens of thousands of clones detected, roughly 74% appear once; the ten largest clones hold 2% to 2.5%. Regarding this clone: Its antigen is not known.

V lost 9 bases and J 2 bases, leaving 15 bases between the germline ends. CDR1 is SGHDT, CDR2 YYEEEE, per germline. The CDR3 is 13 residues long. Study-level findings and limits: Later genetic work tied a missense DCLRE1C variant to beta-chain V and J trimming. On later analysis, the bulk of CMV-associated TCR beta chains appeared to be HLA-restricted.

J is TRBJ2-7 and V is TRBV5-6; D not certain. This sequence was found in a man between 35 and 55 years old in good health and CMV-seronegative. Input material: PBMCs. CDR3 amino acids: CATQARIAYEQYF. In DNA form, the CDR3 reads TGTGCCACTCAAGCTAGGATAGCCTACGAGCAGTACTTC.